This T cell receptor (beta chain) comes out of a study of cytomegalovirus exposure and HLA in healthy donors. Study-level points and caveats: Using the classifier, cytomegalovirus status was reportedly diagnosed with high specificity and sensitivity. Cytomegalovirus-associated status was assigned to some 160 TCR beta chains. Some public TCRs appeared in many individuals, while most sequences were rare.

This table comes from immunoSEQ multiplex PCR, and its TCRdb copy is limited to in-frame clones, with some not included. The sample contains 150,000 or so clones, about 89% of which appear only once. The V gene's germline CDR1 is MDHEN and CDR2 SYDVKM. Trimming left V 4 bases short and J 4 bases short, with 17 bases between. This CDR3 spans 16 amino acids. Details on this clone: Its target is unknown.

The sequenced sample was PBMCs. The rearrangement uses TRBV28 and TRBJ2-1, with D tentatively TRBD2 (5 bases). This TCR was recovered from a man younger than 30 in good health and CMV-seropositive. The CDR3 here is CASSSRQAEIYNEQFF. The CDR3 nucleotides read TGTGCCAGCAGTTCTCGTCAAGCGGAGATATACAATGAGCAGTTCTTC.